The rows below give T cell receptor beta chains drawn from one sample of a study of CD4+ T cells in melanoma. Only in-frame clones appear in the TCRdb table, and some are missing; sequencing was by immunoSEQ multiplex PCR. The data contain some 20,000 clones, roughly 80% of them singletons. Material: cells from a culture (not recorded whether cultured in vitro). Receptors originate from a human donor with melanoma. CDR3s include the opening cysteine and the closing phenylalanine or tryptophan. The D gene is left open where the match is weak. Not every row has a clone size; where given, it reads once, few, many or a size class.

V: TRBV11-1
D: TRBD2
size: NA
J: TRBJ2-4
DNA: TGTGCCAGCAGCTCCCAGCGGGGTCGGGAAAACATTCAGTACTTC
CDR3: CASSSQRGRENIQYF

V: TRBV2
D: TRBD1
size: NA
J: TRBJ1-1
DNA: TGTGCCAGCAGTGGACAGGGGGCCGCGACTGAAGCTTTCTTT
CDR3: CASSGQGAATEAFF

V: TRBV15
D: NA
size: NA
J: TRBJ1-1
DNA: TGTGCCACCAGCAGAGATGAATCGACCCGGGGACCTGAAGCTTTCTTT
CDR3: CATSRDESTRGPEAFF

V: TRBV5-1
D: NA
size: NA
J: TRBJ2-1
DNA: TGCGCCAGCAAAGGGGTGAATCGAGCGGCTTTTTACAATGAGCAGTTCTTC
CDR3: CASKGVNRAAFYNEQFF

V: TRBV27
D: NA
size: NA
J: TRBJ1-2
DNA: TGTGCCAGCAGGAGGCGAAACAGCTATGGCTACACCTTC
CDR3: CASRRRNSYGYTF

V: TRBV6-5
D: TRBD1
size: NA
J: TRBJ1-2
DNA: TGTGCCAGCAGACGGACAGGGCCCAACTATGGCTACACCTTC
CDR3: CASRRTGPNYGYTF

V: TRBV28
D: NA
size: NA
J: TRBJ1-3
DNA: TGTGCCAGCAGTTTAATACAGCCTGGAAACACCATATATTTT
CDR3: CASSLIQPGNTIYF

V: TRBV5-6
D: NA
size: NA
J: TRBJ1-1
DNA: TGTGCCAGCAGCTTGGGAGACAGGCTAGGCACTGAAGCTTTCTTT
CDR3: CASSLGDRLGTEAFF

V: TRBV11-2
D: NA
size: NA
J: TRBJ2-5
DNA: TGTGCCAGCAGCTCCCTACTGTACCAAGAGACCCAGTACTTC
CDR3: CASSSLLYQETQYF

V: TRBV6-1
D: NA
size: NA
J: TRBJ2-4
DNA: TGTGCCAGCAGTGTAAGTAGTAGGGTAACCAAAAACATTCAGTACTTC
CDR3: CASSVSSRVTKNIQYF

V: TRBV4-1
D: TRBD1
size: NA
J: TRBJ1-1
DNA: TGCGCCAGCCGCGACGGCCGGGCAGGGGGCTTTAAGAACACTGAAGCTTTCTTT
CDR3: CASRDGRAGGFKNTEAFF

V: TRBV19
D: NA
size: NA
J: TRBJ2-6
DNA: TGTGCCAGTAATCGCCGCCCAGGGACGGGGGCCAACGTCCTGACTTTC
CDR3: CASNRRPGTGANVLTF

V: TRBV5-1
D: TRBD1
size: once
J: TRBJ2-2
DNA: TGCGCCAGCAGCTTGGGTACAGGGGACACCGGGGAGCTGTTTTTT
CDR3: CASSLGTGDTGELFF

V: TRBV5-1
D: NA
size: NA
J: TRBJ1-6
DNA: TGCGCCAGCAGCTTGCTGGGGCCCAGCTCCTATAATTCACCCCTCCACTTT
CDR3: CASSLLGPSSYNSPLHF

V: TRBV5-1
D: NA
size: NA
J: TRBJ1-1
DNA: TGCGCCAGCAGCCGGGGTTTTCAGGACGAGCAAGCTTTCTTT
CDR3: CASSRGFQDEQAFF

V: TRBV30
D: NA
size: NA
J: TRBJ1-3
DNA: TGTGCCTGGAGTGTACGTTCTGGAAACACCATATATTTT
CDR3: CAWSVRSGNTIYF

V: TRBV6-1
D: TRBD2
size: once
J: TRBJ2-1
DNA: TGTGCCAGCAGACTGGGACTACCAAACAATGAGCAGTTCTTC
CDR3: CASRLGLPNNEQFF

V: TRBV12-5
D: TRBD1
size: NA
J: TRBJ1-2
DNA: TGTGCTAGTGGTTTGCACAGGGGGCCCTATGGCTACACCTTC
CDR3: CASGLHRGPYGYTF

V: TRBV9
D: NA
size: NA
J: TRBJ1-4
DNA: TGTGCCAGCAGCCAGACGGGGGCGGATAGGGAAAAACTGTTTTTT
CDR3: CASSQTGADREKLFF

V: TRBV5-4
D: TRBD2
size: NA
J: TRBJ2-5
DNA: TGTGCCAGCAGCAAATCCCGGGGGGGGGAGACCCAGTACTTC
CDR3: CASSKSRGGETQYF

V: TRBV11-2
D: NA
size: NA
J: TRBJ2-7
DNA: TGTGCCAGCAGCGTATTAGTGGGCAGGGGACCCTACGAGCAGTACTTC
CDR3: CASSVLVGRGPYEQYF

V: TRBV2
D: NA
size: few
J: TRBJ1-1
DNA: TGTGCCAGCAGGTACCGAGTATCGGACGGTGAAGCTTTCTTT
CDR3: CASRYRVSDGEAFF

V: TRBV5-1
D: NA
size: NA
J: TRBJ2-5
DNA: TGCGCCAGCAGCTTGACCTCGATCCAAGAGACCCAGTACTTC
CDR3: CASSLTSIQETQYF

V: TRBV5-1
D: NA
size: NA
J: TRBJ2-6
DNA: TGCGCCAGCAGCTTGGATACTGGGGCCAACGTCCTGACTTTC
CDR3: CASSLDTGANVLTF

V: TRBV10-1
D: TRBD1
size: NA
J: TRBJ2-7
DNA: TGCGCCAGCCTCGGACAGGGGTCCGGGGAGCAGTACTTC
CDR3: CASLGQGSGEQYF

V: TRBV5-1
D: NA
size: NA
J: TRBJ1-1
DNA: TGCGCCAGCAGCCGGGACTGGGGGAGCACTGAAGCTTTCTTT
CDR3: CASSRDWGSTEAFF

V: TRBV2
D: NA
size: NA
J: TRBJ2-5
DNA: TGTGCCAGCAGAGACAGGACGTCGAGGGGGACCCAGTACTTC
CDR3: CASRDRTSRGTQYF

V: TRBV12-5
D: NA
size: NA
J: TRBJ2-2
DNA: TGTGCTAGTGTCCTGAGAGGGTTGGGGAACACCGGGGAGCTGTTTTTT
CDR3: CASVLRGLGNTGELFF

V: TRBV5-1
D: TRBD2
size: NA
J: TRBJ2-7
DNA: TGCGCCAGCAGCTGGACCCTAGCGGGGGGGGCCTACGAGCAGTACTTC
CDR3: CASSWTLAGGAYEQYF